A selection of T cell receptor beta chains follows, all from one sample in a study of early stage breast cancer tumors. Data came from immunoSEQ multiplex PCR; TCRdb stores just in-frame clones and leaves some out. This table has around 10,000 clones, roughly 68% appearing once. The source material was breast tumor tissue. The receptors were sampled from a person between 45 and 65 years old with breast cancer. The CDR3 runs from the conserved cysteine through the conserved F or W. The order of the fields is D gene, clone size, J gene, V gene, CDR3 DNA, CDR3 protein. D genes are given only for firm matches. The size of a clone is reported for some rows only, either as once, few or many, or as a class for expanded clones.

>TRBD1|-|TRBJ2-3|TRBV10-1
TGCGCCAGCAGTGAGATTGTGCCGGGACAGGGATTTTCGGATACGCAGTATTTT
CASSEIVPGQGFSDTQYF
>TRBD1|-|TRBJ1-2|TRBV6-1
TGTGCCAGCAGCTCCAGACAGGGCGATAACTATGGCTACACCTTC
CASSSRQGDNYGYTF
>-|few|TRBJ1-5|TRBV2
TGTGCCAGCAGTGAAGCCGGGAACCAGCATTTT
CASSEAGNQHF
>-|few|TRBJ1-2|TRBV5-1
TGCGCCAGCAGCTTGGGGACGGACAATGGCTACACCTTC
CASSLGTDNGYTF
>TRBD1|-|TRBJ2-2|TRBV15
TGTGCCACCAGCAGAGGAGGGACAGGAGAGCTGTTTTTT
CATSRGGTGELFF
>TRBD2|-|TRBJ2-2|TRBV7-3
TGTGCCAGCAGCCCCCACCCGGCGGGGACTAGGGGCGCCGGGGAGCTGTTTTTT
CASSPHPAGTRGAGELFF
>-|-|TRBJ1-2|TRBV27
TGTGCCAGCAGTTTAGGGACGTACTATGGCTACACCTTC
CASSLGTYYGYTF
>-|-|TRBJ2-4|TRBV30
TGTGCCTGGAGTGTATTAGGCGGGATAATTCAGTACTTC
CAWSVLGGIIQYF
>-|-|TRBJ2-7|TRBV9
TGTGCCAGCAGCGTAGATGTGGGGGGCCCGGGGATCTACGAGCAGTACTTC
CASSVDVGGPGIYEQYF
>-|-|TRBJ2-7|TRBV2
TGTGCCATCTCCATGGGGCGCAGGTGGGGGGAGCAGTACTTC
CAISMGRRWGEQYF
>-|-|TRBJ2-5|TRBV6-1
TGTGCCAGCAGTGAACCCGGATCGGGGGTACAAGAGACCCAGTACTTC
CASSEPGSGVQETQYF
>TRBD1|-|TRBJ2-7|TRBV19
TGTGCCAGTAGGGACAGGGGAGGCGAGCAGTACTTC
CASRDRGGEQYF
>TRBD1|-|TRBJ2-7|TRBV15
TGTGCCACCAGCAGGGGGGCAGGGGGCACCTACGAGCAGTACTTC
CATSRGAGGTYEQYF
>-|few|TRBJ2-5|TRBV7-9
TGTGCCAGCAGCTTTACAGTGGCGGCCCAGTACTTC
CASSFTVAAQYF
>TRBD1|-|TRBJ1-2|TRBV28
TGTGCCAGCAGTCGAGAACCGGGACAGAGCTATGGCTACACCTTC
CASSREPGQSYGYTF
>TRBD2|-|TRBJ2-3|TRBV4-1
TGCGCCAGCAGCCAATTACTAGCGGGGGGGCGAGGCACAGATACGCAGTATTTT
CASSQLLAGGRGTDTQYF
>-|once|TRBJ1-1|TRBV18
TGTGCCAGCTCACGGGGGAACACTGAAGCTTTCTTT
CASSRGNTEAFF
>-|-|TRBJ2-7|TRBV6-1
TGTGCCAGCAGCACCTTACAGGGTAGGTCGTGGGAGCAGTACTTC
CASSTLQGRSWEQYF
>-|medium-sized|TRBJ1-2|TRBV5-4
TGTGCCAGCAGCTTGGAGCCGGGCTTTGGCGGCTACACCTTC
CASSLEPGFGGYTF
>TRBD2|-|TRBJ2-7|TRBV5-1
TGCGCCAGCAGCTTAACGGCTAGCGGGGTCGAGCAGTACTTC
CASSLTASGVEQYF
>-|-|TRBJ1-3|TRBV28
TGTGCCAGCAGTTTAGGAGTTTGGGGGGCGGTTGGAAACACCATATATTTT
CASSLGVWGAVGNTIYF
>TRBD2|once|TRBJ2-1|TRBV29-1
TGCAGCGTTGATGTAGCGGGACTTTACAATGAGCAGTTCTTC
CSVDVAGLYNEQFF
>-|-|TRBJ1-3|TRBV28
TGTGCCAGCAGTCCCCACGGACACAACTCTGGAAACACCATATATTTT
CASSPHGHNSGNTIYF
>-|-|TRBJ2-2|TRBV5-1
TGCGCCAGCAGCTTGGACTTGTCCTCCACCGGGGAGCTGTTTTTT
CASSLDLSSTGELFF
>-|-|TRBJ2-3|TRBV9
TGTGCCAGCAGCGTACTAGCGCAGGGAACAGATACGCAGTATTTT
CASSVLAQGTDTQYF
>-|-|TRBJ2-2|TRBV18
TGTGCCAGCTCACCCCACACCGGGGAGCTGTTTTTT
CASSPHTGELFF
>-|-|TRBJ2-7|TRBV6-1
TGTGCCAGCAGTGAATCTCTGAACTCCTACGAGCAGTACTTC
CASSESLNSYEQYF
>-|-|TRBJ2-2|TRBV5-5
TGTGCCAGCAGCACCGCCGGGGAGCTGTTTTTT
CASSTAGELFF
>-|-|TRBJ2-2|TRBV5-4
TGTGCCAGCAGCTTGGTTGGGAACACCGGGGAGCTGTTTTTT
CASSLVGNTGELFF
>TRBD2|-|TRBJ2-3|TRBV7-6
TGTGCCAGCAGCTTAGGACTAGCGGGCACAGATACGCAGTATTTT
CASSLGLAGTDTQYF
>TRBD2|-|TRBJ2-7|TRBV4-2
TGTGCCAGCAGCCAAGGGGGGACTAGCGTTTACGAGCAGTACTTC
CASSQGGTSVYEQYF
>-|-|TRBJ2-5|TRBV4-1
TGCGCCAGCAGCCAATGGGCCAGGGAACAAGAGACCCAGTACTTC
CASSQWAREQETQYF
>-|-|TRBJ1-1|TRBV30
TGTGCCTGGACGGATACCAGGGTTGCGGTTCCTGAAGCTTTCTTT
CAWTDTRVAVPEAFF
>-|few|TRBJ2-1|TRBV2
TGTGCCAGCAGTGAAAGTAGGGTGAGGGATGAGCAGTTCTTC
CASSESRVRDEQFF
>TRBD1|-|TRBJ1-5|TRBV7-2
TGTGCCAGCAGCTGGACAGGGAGGGGCAATCAGCCCCAGCATTTT
CASSWTGRGNQPQHF
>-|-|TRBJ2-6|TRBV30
TGTGCCTGGAGTGTCCTGGGAAGGGGGGCCAACGTCCTGACTTTC
CAWSVLGRGANVLTF
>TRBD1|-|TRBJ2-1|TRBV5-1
TGCGCCAGCAGCTTCCCCGGGACAGGGCAGGTTGTGGAGCAGTTCTTC
CASSFPGTGQVVEQFF
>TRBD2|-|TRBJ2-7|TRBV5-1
TGCGCCAGCAGCTCTCGGGAGGGGAACGAGCAGTACTTC
CASSSREGNEQYF
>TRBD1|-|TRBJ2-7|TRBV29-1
TGCAGCGTTGTCTTTGGACAGGGCGAGCAGTACTTC
CSVVFGQGEQYF
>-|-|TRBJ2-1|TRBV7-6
TGTGCCAGCAGCTTTTCGATGAACAATGAGCAGTTCTTC
CASSFSMNNEQFF
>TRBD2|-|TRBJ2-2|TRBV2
TGTGCCAGCAGTACGGAAGGGACTAGAGAAGGGGAGCTGTTTTTT
CASSTEGTREGELFF
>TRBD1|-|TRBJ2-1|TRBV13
TGTGCCAGCAGCATGGACAGGGGAGGCAATGAGCAGTTCTTC
CASSMDRGGNEQFF
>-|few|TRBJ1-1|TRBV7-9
TGTGCCAGCAACTCTCTGCGTCCAGGGCGGGACATGAACACTGAAGCTTTCTTT
CASNSLRPGRDMNTEAFF
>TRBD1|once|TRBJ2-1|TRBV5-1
TGCGCCAGCAGCTTCGAGGGACAGACCTACAATGAGCAGTTCTTC
CASSFEGQTYNEQFF
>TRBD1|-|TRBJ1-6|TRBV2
TGTGCCAGCAGTCAGGGGGCTCGGAATTCACCCCTCCACTTT
CASSQGARNSPLHF
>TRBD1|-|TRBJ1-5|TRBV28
TGTGCCAGCAGCCCTTTGGGAGCGCGACAGGGCTATTATCAGCCCCAGCATTTT
CASSPLGARQGYYQPQHF
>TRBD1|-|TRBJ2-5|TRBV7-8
TGTGCCAGCAGCGTTGGACAGGGTGAGACCCAGTACTTC
CASSVGQGETQYF
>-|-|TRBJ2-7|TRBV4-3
TGCGCCAGCAGCCAAGGGCTAGGATCCCACGAGCAGTACTTC
CASSQGLGSHEQYF
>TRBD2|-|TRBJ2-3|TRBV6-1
TGTGCCAGCAGTACCGGGACTATCACAGATACGCAGTATTTT
CASSTGTITDTQYF
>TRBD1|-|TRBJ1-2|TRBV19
TGTGCCAGTAGTACTGACAGGGCACTCGGGGGCTACACCTTC
CASSTDRALGGYTF
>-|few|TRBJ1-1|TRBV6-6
TGTGCCAGCAGTATAGACCTGGGGCGCACTGAAGCTTTCTTT
CASSIDLGRTEAFF
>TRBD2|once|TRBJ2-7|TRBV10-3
TGTGCCATCAGTGAGCGGGAGGGCCCGGGGGAGCAGTACTTC
CAISEREGPGEQYF
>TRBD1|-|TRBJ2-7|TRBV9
TGTGCCAGCAGCGTGACGGGACAGGTCTACGAGCAGTACTTC
CASSVTGQVYEQYF
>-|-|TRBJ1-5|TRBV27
TGTGCCAGCAGTCCTCGGACGGACAGTAATAGCAATCAGCCCCAGCATTTT
CASSPRTDSNSNQPQHF
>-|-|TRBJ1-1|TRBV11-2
TGTGCCAGCAGCTTCGGGTTGAACACTGAAGCTTTCTTT
CASSFGLNTEAFF